This TCR beta chain was sequenced for a study of OX40 agonist ivuxolimab in advanced cancers. The method was immunoSEQ multiplex PCR; TCRdb's version includes in-frame clones alone and lacks a portion of them. This table has over 30,000 clones, approximately 89% appearing once. Specimen: CD4+ or CD8+ T cells sorted from blood, collected in a trial of the OX40 agonist ivuxolimab. The sequence was collected from an adult with an advanced solid tumor such as melanoma, head and neck, liver or kidney cancer.

In DNA form, the CDR3 reads TGTGCCACCAGCAGAGGCGTGCCGGGACTAGCCAAATACGAGCAGTACTTC. Its translation: CATSRGVPGLAKYEQYF. The rearrangement links TRBV15 to TRBJ2-7; TRBD2 agrees at 9 bases. The CDR3 is 17 amino acids. Germline V gives CDR1 LNHNV, CDR2 YYDKDF (reference sequence). V lost 1 base, J lost 4 bases, and 11 bases stayed unmatched.